This section outlines one TCR beta chain sequence together with its context. Original methodology: Sequence data from immunoSEQ were junction-only and lacked quality scores; consequently, filtering differed. Assay used: immunoSEQ multiplex PCR; TCRdb lists only in-frame clones, some missing. The V and J calls and clone size come from that table; D and trimming were worked out from the DNA. The table has approximately 2.5 million clones, approximately 92% seen once. The data originate from a study of shared clonotypes between healthy human individuals. Germline V CDR1 and CDR2: SNHLY, FYNNEI. There are 14 residues in the CDR3. After removal of 6 bases from V and 6 bases from J, the junction contained 8 bases not matched to a gene.

The sequenced sample consisted of naive CD4+ T cells sorted from blood. Described subset: CD45RA+ positively selected. This clonotype originated in a young man in good health. This sequence joins TRBV2 and TRBJ2-7, with 10 bases that match TRBD2. In DNA form, the CDR3 reads TGTGCCAGCAGGGTCCTAGCGGGAGCGGGCGAGCAGTACTTC. Amino acids: CASRVLAGAGEQYF.